This TCR beta chain is from a study of OX40 agonist ivuxolimab in advanced cancers. Across the study: The diagnoses of dose-escalation patients were hepatocellular carcinoma, melanoma, renal cell or head and neck cancer. Study-wide results and caveats: CD4+ and CD8+ blood T cells expanded clonally by week 6 at 0.1 to 3.0 mg/kg.

Clones were read by immunoSEQ multiplex PCR, and TCRdb kept only the in-frame ones, dropping some. The table lists 78,000 or so clones, around nine tenths of them singletons, with 0.6% to 0.75% in the top ten. Note on this clone: As yet, its antigen is unknown.

Blood sampling took place at baseline, cycle 4 day 1, and cycle 7 day 1. The sample consisted of CD4+ or CD8+ T cells sorted from blood, taken in a trial of the OX40 agonist ivuxolimab. The clonotype originates from an adult with an advanced solid tumor such as melanoma, head and neck, liver or kidney cancer.

CDR3 protein: CASSSWKLYNEQFF. DNA for the CDR3: TGTGCCAGCAGTAGCTGGAAACTCTACAATGAGCAGTTCTTC. This chain joins TRBV6-8 and TRBJ2-1; D gene uncertain. The CDR3 spans 14 residues. Germline CDR1 is MNHGY and CDR2 is SAAAGT. Trimming stripped 5 bases from V and 3 bases from J, with 11 bases between.